The rows below give T cell receptor beta chains drawn from one sample of a study of identical twins. TCRdb re-analysed the 5' RACE reads in MiXCR, keeping a single row per CDR3 protein. The sample has 250,000 to 350,000 distinct CDR3 sequences, 7.5% to 9.5% seen once; the top ten hold about 7.1%. This sample also appeared in a second study, on yellow fever vaccine responses in identical twins.

Sequencing used CD8+ T cells sorted from blood. The receptors stem from a woman in her late teens or twenties in good health. Each CDR3 is given with its conserved first and last residue. Each record gives: clone size, J gene, D gene, V gene, CDR3 DNA, CDR3 protein. A D gene is named only where the DNA matches it firmly. Expanded clones get a size class; other rows say once, few or many, or leave the size out.

size: few; J: TRBJ2-7; D: -; V: TRBV30; DNA: TGTGCCTGGAGAGGAGGGGCCAGGTACGAGCAGTACTTC; CDR3: CAWRGGARYEQYF
size: few; J: TRBJ2-7; D: -; V: TRBV7-2; DNA: TGTGCCAGCAGACTAGCCAAATCACTCTCCTACGAGCAGTACTTC; CDR3: CASRLAKSLSYEQYF
size: -; J: TRBJ2-1; D: -; V: TRBV4-3; DNA: TGCGCCAGCAGCCAATTCCGGGAGAACAATGAGCAGTTCTTC; CDR3: CASSQFRENNEQFF
size: -; J: TRBJ2-2; D: TRBD2; V: TRBV7-6; DNA: TGTGCCAGCAGCAAGCTAGCGGACGGAGCCATAACCGGGGAGCTGTTTTTT; CDR3: CASSKLADGAITGELFF
size: -; J: TRBJ2-2; D: -; V: TRBV4-1; DNA: TGCGCCAGCAGCCAAGATTCTAAGGGCAGCGGGGAGCTGTTTTTT; CDR3: CASSQDSKGSGELFF
size: many; J: TRBJ1-5; D: TRBD1; V: TRBV20-1; DNA: TGCAGTGCAAGGACAGGGCACCCATATAGCAATCAGCCCCAGCATTTT; CDR3: CSARTGHPYSNQPQHF
size: few; J: TRBJ2-7; D: -; V: TRBV4-3; DNA: TGCGCCAGCAGCCAAGATACCCAGGGTGGGGCCTACGAGCAGTACTTC; CDR3: CASSQDTQGGAYEQYF
size: -; J: TRBJ2-1; D: -; V: TRBV7-9; DNA: TGTGCCAGCAGCCACCCCCAGGGGGAGGGCAATGAGCAGTTCTTC; CDR3: CASSHPQGEGNEQFF
size: -; J: TRBJ2-3; D: TRBD2; V: TRBV2; DNA: TGTGCCAGCAGTGTTGTAGCGGGGGGCCCTGTCACAGATACGCAGTATTTT; CDR3: CASSVVAGGPVTDTQYF
size: many; J: TRBJ2-1; D: -; V: TRBV6-4; DNA: TGTGCCAGCAGTGAAACGGACGGGAGTTTATATGAGCAGTTCTTC; CDR3: CASSETDGSLYEQFF
size: few; J: TRBJ2-1; D: -; V: TRBV27; DNA: TGTGCCAGCACCCCTCACTTCGGAAAGGTGCAATTGGAGCAGTTCTTC; CDR3: CASTPHFGKVQLEQFF
size: -; J: TRBJ2-7; D: TRBD1; V: TRBV7-9; DNA: TGTGCCAGCAGCCCTAGGACAGGAGCCCACGAGCAGTACTTC; CDR3: CASSPRTGAHEQYF
size: few; J: TRBJ2-7; D: -; V: TRBV10-3; DNA: TGTGCCATCAGTGGGGAGACCTCAAAGGGGCGCGAGCAGTACTTC; CDR3: CAISGETSKGREQYF
size: few; J: TRBJ2-1; D: TRBD1; V: TRBV4-3; DNA: TGCGCCAGCAGCCCTGGGACAGGGTACCACAATGAGCAGTTCTTC; CDR3: CASSPGTGYHNEQFF
size: -; J: TRBJ2-7; D: TRBD2; V: TRBV20-1; DNA: TGCAGTGCCAGACCACTAGCGACTGACTACGAGCAGTACTTC; CDR3: CSARPLATDYEQYF
size: many; J: TRBJ1-5; D: -; V: TRBV5-1; DNA: TGCGCCAGCACCCCTTTTCAGGGGAATCAGCCCCAGCATTTT; CDR3: CASTPFQGNQPQHF
size: many; J: TRBJ2-7; D: -; V: TRBV3-1; DNA: TGTGCCAGCCGCCAAGCGGCCGAGCAGTACTTC; CDR3: CASRQAAEQYF
size: few; J: TRBJ2-2; D: TRBD1; V: TRBV2; DNA: TGTGCCAGCAGTCCTACAGGGGTGGCCGGGGAGCTGTTTTTT; CDR3: CASSPTGVAGELFF
size: -; J: TRBJ2-1; D: -; V: TRBV23-1; DNA: TGCGCCAGCAATCCGGTTGAGCAGTTCTTC; CDR3: CASNPVEQFF
size: many; J: TRBJ1-4; D: -; V: TRBV7-9; DNA: TGTGCCAGCAGCTTTGCCCAGGGAGCAACTAATGAAAAACTGTTTTTT; CDR3: CASSFAQGATNEKLFF